Listed below are T cell receptor beta chains from one sample, sequenced in a study of human T cells and chemical hapten exposure. TCRdb ran MiXCR on the RACE reads and lists one entry per CDR3 protein. This table has roughly 150,000 distinct CDR3 sequences, 25% to 35% appearing once. This specimen consisted of whole blood, obtained in connection with sensitization to the hapten diphenylcyclopropenone (DPC). Receptor source: a woman younger than 30 with alopecia areata. Some clones in this sample may be carry-over from other donors' samples. The CDR3 runs from the conserved cysteine through the conserved F or W. Each record gives: V gene, J gene, D gene, clone size, CDR3 protein, CDR3 DNA. The D gene is left open where the match is weak. Clone sizes are given selectively: once, few, many, or a class where the clone is expanded.

>TRBV10-3|TRBJ2-1|NA|NA
CAISEGRYNEQFF
TGTGCCATCAGTGAGGGACGATACAATGAGCAGTTCTTC
>TRBV20-1|TRBJ2-3|NA|NA
CSASAADTQYF
TGCAGTGCTAGCGCCGCAGATACGCAGTATTTT
>TRBV20-1|TRBJ1-4|NA|NA
CSASSRVLKKLFF
TGCAGTGCTAGTTCCAGGGTTCTTAAAAAACTGTTTTTT
>TRBV6-5|TRBJ2-7|NA|NA
CASSAARDKTYEQYF
TGTGCCAGCAGTGCAGCCCGGGACAAAACCTACGAGCAGTACTTC
>TRBV29-1|TRBJ2-5|TRBD2|many
CSVEGLGGRSWETQYF
TGCAGCGTTGAAGGCTTGGGCGGGAGGAGTTGGGAGACCCAGTACTTC
>TRBV5-5|TRBJ1-5|NA|NA
CASSPGTNQPQHF
TGTGCCAGCAGCCCCGGGACAAATCAGCCCCAGCATTTT
>TRBV4-2|TRBJ2-3|NA|few
CASSSRVRGKADTQYF
TGTGCCAGCAGCTCCCGGGTGAGGGGTAAAGCAGATACGCAGTATTTT
>TRBV7-9|TRBJ2-3|NA|NA
CASSPWNVRVRTDTQYF
TGTGCCAGCAGCCCATGGAACGTGCGAGTTCGCACAGATACGCAGTATTTT
>TRBV9|TRBJ2-5|TRBD1|NA
CASSVEGQGRETQYF
TGTGCCAGCAGCGTAGAGGGACAGGGGCGAGAGACCCAGTACTTC
>TRBV4-1|TRBJ2-1|NA|few
CASSLTRVEQFF
TGCGCCAGCAGCCTCACTCGGGTTGAGCAGTTCTTC
>TRBV12-3/TRBV12-4|TRBJ1-5|NA|NA
CASSLDRAGNQPQHF
TGTGCCAGCAGTTTAGACAGGGCTGGCAATCAGCCCCAGCATTTT
>TRBV7-2|TRBJ1-5|NA|NA
CASSLELSVNQPQHF
TGTGCCAGCAGCTTAGAACTTTCGGTCAATCAGCCCCAGCATTTT
>TRBV11-1|TRBJ2-3|TRBD2|NA
CASSLAGGGRGDTQYF
TGTGCCAGCAGCTTAGCGGGGGGAGGGCGAGGAGATACGCAGTATTTT
>TRBV7-2|TRBJ1-2|TRBD1|NA
CASSFVGGQRDGYTF
TGTGCCAGCAGCTTCGTCGGGGGACAGAGGGATGGCTACACCTTC
>TRBV9|TRBJ2-5|NA|few
CASSRDLVQTQYF
TGTGCCAGCAGCAGGGATTTAGTTCAGACCCAGTACTTC
>TRBV29-1|TRBJ1-1|TRBD1|NA
CSVGGQGILNTEAFF
TGCAGCGTTGGCGGACAGGGGATACTGAACACTGAAGCTTTCTTT
>TRBV25-1|TRBJ2-7|NA|NA
CASSGGPPRYEQYF
TGTGCCAGCAGTGGGGGGCCTCCTCGCTACGAGCAGTACTTC
>TRBV5-8|TRBJ2-1|TRBD2|NA
CASSLKAGATGNEQFF
TGTGCCAGCAGCTTAAAAGCGGGGGCGACGGGGAATGAGCAGTTCTTC
>TRBV7-2|TRBJ2-5|NA|NA
CASSLGRVETQYF
TGTGCCAGCAGCTTAGGCAGGGTGGAGACCCAGTACTTC
>TRBV4-1|TRBJ2-2|TRBD2|few
CASSHYLAGATGELFF
TGCGCCAGCAGCCATTACCTAGCGGGAGCGACTGGGGAGCTGTTTTTT
>TRBV29-1|TRBJ2-7|TRBD1|few
CSVVRTGRSYEQYF
TGCAGCGTAGTCCGGACAGGGAGGTCCTACGAGCAGTACTTC
>TRBV20-1|TRBJ2-5|TRBD2|many
CSARNGGRETQYF
TGCAGTGCCCGGAACGGGGGGAGAGAGACCCAGTACTTC
>TRBV29-1|TRBJ2-5|TRBD2|NA
CSVTPGLAEETQYF
TGCAGCGTTACCCCGGGACTAGCGGAAGAGACCCAGTACTTC
>TRBV12-5|TRBJ2-1|TRBD2|many
CASGLAQTSGRAPEQFF
TGTGCTAGTGGTTTGGCCCAGACTAGCGGGAGGGCGCCCGAGCAGTTCTTC
>TRBV4-1|TRBJ2-7|NA|NA
CASSHLQGAYEQYF
TGCGCCAGCAGCCATCTTCAGGGCGCCTACGAGCAGTACTTC
>TRBV7-8|TRBJ1-1|TRBD1|NA
CASSNRDRDTEAFF
TGTGCCAGCAGCAACCGGGACAGGGACACTGAAGCTTTCTTT
>TRBV7-6|TRBJ2-7|TRBD1|many
CASSLGTGSPYEQYF
TGTGCCAGCAGCTTAGGGACAGGATCCCCCTACGAGCAGTACTTC
>TRBV7-8|TRBJ2-1|TRBD2|few
CASSARAGESRILF
TGTGCCAGCAGCGCCCGTGCGGGAGAAAGTCGGATCCTCTTC
>TRBV12-3/TRBV12-4|TRBJ1-6|NA|few
CASSHPSSPLHF
TGTGCCAGCAGCCATCCAAGCTCACCCCTCCACTTT
>TRBV25-1|TRBJ1-4|NA|NA
CASSARGAGNEKLFF
TGTGCCAGCAGCGCCCGGGGGGCGGGTAATGAAAAACTGTTTTTT
>TRBV19|TRBJ1-3|NA|many
CASSKAISGNTIYF
TGTGCCAGTAGTAAAGCAATCTCTGGAAACACCATATATTTT
>TRBV6-1|TRBJ2-1|TRBD2|NA
CASRVGLADYNEQFF
TGTGCCAGCAGGGTCGGACTAGCGGATTACAATGAGCAGTTCTTC
>TRBV20-1|TRBJ1-5|NA|NA
CSARSWAQPQHF
TGCAGTGCTAGATCCTGGGCTCAGCCCCAGCATTTT
>TRBV29-1|TRBJ1-1|NA|many
CSVERGMNTEAFF
TGCAGCGTTGAGCGGGGAATGAACACTGAAGCTTTCTTT
>TRBV9|TRBJ2-7|TRBD2|NA
CASSVGGLANEQYF
TGTGCCAGCAGCGTAGGTGGACTAGCAAACGAGCAGTACTTC
>TRBV5-6|TRBJ1-4|TRBD1|few
CASRGLGQGTTNEKLFF
TGTGCCAGCAGGGGACTCGGACAGGGCACAACTAATGAAAAACTGTTTTTT
>TRBV4-3|TRBJ2-7|NA|NA
CASSQDEGTGSYEQYF
TGCGCCAGCAGCCAAGATGAGGGGACGGGATCCTACGAGCAGTACTTC
>TRBV5-6|TRBJ1-4|NA|NA
CASSLGQWTNEKLFF
TGTGCCAGCAGCTTAGGACAGTGGACTAATGAAAAACTGTTTTTT